The next 8 T cell receptor beta chains were all read from a single sample in a study of cytomegalovirus exposure and HLA in healthy donors. Vbeta (60) and Jbeta (13) primers were used in the PCR. TCRdb's table, derived via immunoSEQ multiplex PCR, lists solely in-frame clones and lacks some. Among tens of thousands of clones listed, roughly 80% were seen once. The sequencing input was PBMCs. Receptors were obtained from a girl aged 2 to 10 in good health and CMV-seropositive.

V is TRBV13 and J is TRBJ2-3, with 13 bases matching TRBD2. Germline CDR1 reads PRHDT; CDR2 reads FYEKMQ (reference sequence). The junction had 22 bases not matched to a gene; V was cut back by 4 bases and J by 3 bases. CDR3 size: 22 residues. The CDR3 protein is CASSWVGLAGVRDLYDTDTQYF. In DNA, the CDR3 is TGTGCCAGCAGCTGGGTCGGACTAGCGGGAGTTAGGGACTTGTATGATACAGATACGCAGTATTTT.

This rearrangement joins TRBV28 to TRBJ1-1; the D is unclear. This CDR3 has 14 amino acids. The germline V and J ends were trimmed by 5 bases and 5 bases, with 15 bases remaining between them. CDR1 is MDHEN and CDR2 is SYDVKM in the germline V gene. This CDR3 reads CASSPIHLVTEAFF. The CDR3 DNA reads as TGTGCCAGCAGTCCTATCCATCTGGTGACTGAAGCTTTCTTT.

The chain uses TRBV19 and TRBJ2-3; a weak D match, TRBD1 (5 bases). The germline CDR1 and CDR2 sequences are LNHDA and SQIVND (reference sequence). Trimming stripped 10 bases from V and 7 bases from J, with 12 bases between. This CDR3 has 11 amino acids. The CDR3 reads CATKGANTQYF. The CDR3 nucleotides read TGTGCCACCAAAGGGGCGAATACGCAGTATTTT.

V gene TRBV4-1 combines with J gene TRBJ2-7; the D gene is possibly TRBD2 (6 bases). CDR1 is MGHRA and CDR2 is YSYEKL in the germline V gene. V gave up 4 bases and J gave up 2 bases, with 24 bases separating them. This CDR3 is built from 18 residues. CDR3 DNA: TGCGCCAGCAGCCCCCCATGGTGGCCATTAGCGGATCCCTACGAGCAGTACTTC. Protein: CASSPPWWPLADPYEQYF.

The rearrangement joins TRBV7-2 to TRBJ1-4; D remains ambiguous. V was pared by 2 bases and J by 6 bases, with 13 bases between. The CDR3 loop spans 15 amino acids. CDR1 SGHTA and CDR2 FQGNSA come from the germline V gene. CDR3 bases: TGTGCCAGCAGCTTATCACTAAGTTTAGATGAAAAACTGTTTTTT. It encodes CASSLSLSLDEKLFF.

The V gene is TRBV27, the J gene TRBJ2-7, with 7 nucleotides matching TRBD1. The CDR3 consists of 15 residues. The junction had 12 bases not matched to a gene; V was cut back by 7 bases and J by 3 bases. Germline CDR1 is MNHEY and CDR2 is SMNVEV (reference sequence). The CDR3 loop reads CASTMSGAGGYEQYF. The CDR3 region has the DNA TGTGCCAGCACCATGAGTGGAGCAGGGGGCTACGAGCAGTACTTC.

This clone has just a few counts. In nucleotides, the CDR3 is TGTGCCACCGCCCGACTGGACAATGAGCAGTTCTTC. The encoded protein is CATARLDNEQFF. The chain joins TRBV6-5 to TRBJ2-1; no clear D gene. From germline, CDR1 is MNHEY and CDR2 SVGAGI. CDR3 size: 12 residues. The V end was cut by 10 bases, the J end by 5 bases, with 12 bases between.

This clone has just a few counts. The chain is built from TRBV5-4 and TRBJ2-7; maybe TRBD2 (5 bases). The ends were cut back, 0 bases at V and 0 bases at J, with 13 bases in the middle. This CDR3 has 16 amino acids. Germline values: CDR1 SGHNT, CDR2 YYREEE (reference sequence). The CDR3 sequence: CASSLEVGARSYEQYF. Written as DNA, the CDR3 is TGTGCCAGCAGCTTGGAGGTGGGAGCTCGCTCCTACGAGCAGTACTTC.